The 21 T cell receptor beta chains below were found in one sample sequenced in a study of blood T cell repertoires in COVID-19. Assay used: immunoSEQ multiplex PCR; TCRdb lists only in-frame clones, some missing. This sample has about 210,000 clones; around 81% occur once, and the top ten carry 5.5% to 8.5%. Specimen: peripheral blood. These receptors were taken from an older woman with acute or convalescent COVID-19.

The chain links TRBV5-1 to TRBJ1-1, with TRBD1 as a possible D gene (6 bases). Trimming shortened V by 4 bases and J by 1 base, and 17 bases separated the two germline ends. CDR3 length equals 16 residues. Germline loops: CDR1 SGHRS, CDR2 YFSETQ. CDR3 protein: CASSRRQVPKNTEAFF. Here the CDR3 DNA reads TGCGCCAGCAGCAGAAGACAGGTACCTAAGAACACTGAAGCTTTCTTT.

This clone came up once. The V gene is TRBV29-1, the J gene TRBJ2-3; a weak D match, TRBD1 (5 bases). Germline loops: CDR1 SQVTM, CDR2 ANQGSEA. The CDR3 is made up of 14 amino acids. Trimming left V 4 bases short and J 4 bases short, with 15 bases between. This CDR3 reads CSVAQGSYADTQYF. The CDR3 DNA follows: TGCAGCGTTGCGCAGGGTAGCTACGCAGATACGCAGTATTTT.

The V call is TRBV7-2, the J call TRBJ2-1, with TRBD2 identical over 9 bases. After removal of 5 bases from V and 3 bases from J, the junction contained 5 bases not matched to a gene. Germline CDR1 and CDR2: SGHTA and FQGNSA. This CDR3 region has 15 residues. Written as DNA, the CDR3 is TGTGCCAGCAGCCTAAGCGGGGGGCGCTACAATGAGCAGTTCTTC. Amino acids: CASSLSGGRYNEQFF.

This clone has a handful of counts. This rearrangement joins TRBV10-3 to TRBJ1-2, with TRBD1 matching over 8 bases. The germline V gene has CDR1 ENHRY and CDR2 SYGVKD. V lost 10 bases to trimming and J lost 3 bases; unmatched junction nucleotides: 4. The CDR3 runs 12 residues. The CDR3 DNA follows: TGTGCCACCTCACAGGGGGACTATGGCTACACCTTC. This encodes CATSQGDYGYTF.

The table lists this clone with a count of one. The chain joins TRBV7-8 to TRBJ2-1; perhaps TRBD2 as D (6 bases). Germline CDR1 reads SGHVS; CDR2 reads FQNEAQ. This CDR3 spans 14 amino acids. Trimming removed 1 base from V and 4 bases from J, with 8 bases in between. CDR3 region: CASSLVLAYNEQFF. Written as DNA, the CDR3 is TGTGCCAGCAGCTTAGTACTAGCTTACAATGAGCAGTTCTTC.

This chain joins TRBV27 and TRBJ2-7, with TRBD1 as a possible D gene (5 bases). V lost 3 bases and J lost 4, with 16 bases in between. Germline lookup yields CDR1 MNHEY and CDR2 SMNVEV (reference sequence). The CDR3 loop spans 15 amino acids. The DNA for the CDR3 is TGTGCCAGCAGTTTGGGTAGGGGTGCTATATACGAGCAGTACTTC. Residues: CASSLGRGAIYEQYF.

The CDR3 protein is CASSQDARGSGSYGYTF. The CDR3, as DNA: TGTGCCAGCAGCCAAGATGCCAGGGGCTCGGGATCGTATGGCTACACCTTC. The rearrangement links TRBV4-2 to TRBJ1-2, with a weak D call TRBD1 (6 bases). The CDR3 runs 17 residues. V dropped 0 bases and J dropped 5 bases, with 19 bases sitting between them. The V gene's germline CDR1 is LGHNA and CDR2 YNFKEQ.

The chain couples TRBV6-1 to TRBJ2-1, with 9 nucleotides matching TRBD2. The CDR3 has 19 residues. Germline V gene data show CDR1 as MNHNS and CDR2 as SASEGT. J was trimmed by 7 bases and V by 2 bases; bases with no gene match: 18. This chain's CDR3 is CASSESPLWDGGGANEQFF. The DNA for the CDR3 is TGTGCCAGCAGTGAAAGCCCTCTTTGGGACGGCGGGGGGGCGAATGAGCAGTTCTTC.

This clone was seen a single time. The chain employs TRBV11-2 and TRBJ2-5, with 8 bases that match TRBD1. After removal of 1 base from V and 4 bases from J, the junction contained 5 bases not matched to a gene. The CDR3 is 15 residues long. Germline lookup yields CDR1 SGHAT and CDR2 FQNNGV. As DNA, the CDR3 is TGTGCCAGCAGCTTAGGGACAGGGAGGATAGAGACCCAGTACTTC. This translates into CASSLGTGRIETQYF. Variable domain in full (rest from reference TRBV11-2 and TRBJ2-5): EAGVAQSPRYKIIEKRQSVAFWCNPISGHATLYWYQQILGQGPKLLIQFQNNGVVDDSQLPKDRFSAERLKGVDSTLKIQPAKLEDSAVYLCASSLGTGRIETQYFGPGTRLLVL.

The chain employs TRBV9 and TRBJ2-1, with D perhaps matching TRBD1 (6 bases). Per the germline V gene, CDR1 is SGDLS and CDR2 is YYNGEE. The CDR3 contains 15 residues. V dropped 4 bases and J dropped 6 bases, with 17 bases sitting between them. The CDR3 region is CASSPLRTAVNEQFF. DNA of the CDR3: TGTGCCAGCAGCCCTCTTCGGACAGCAGTCAATGAGCAGTTCTTC.

The CDR3 nucleotides are TGTGCCAGCAGCGTATGGGGGCGCCTCACAGATACGCAGTATTTT. Its protein is CASSVWGRLTDTQYF. The V call is TRBV9, the J call TRBJ2-3, with D possibly being TRBD1 (6 bases). CDR3 length: 15 residues. Germline lookup yields CDR1 SGDLS and CDR2 YYNGEE. Trimming removed 1 base at V and 2 bases at J, with 11 bases between.

The chain is built from TRBV3-1 (or the pseudogene TRBV3-2) and TRBJ1-1; D is perhaps TRBD1 (5 bases). The CDR3 is made up of 16 amino acids. The V and J ends lost 4 bases and 0 bases respectively, with 15 bases between them. Per germline, CDR1 LGHDT and CDR2 YNNKEL (reference sequence). CDR3 nucleotides: TGTGCCAGCAGCCGATCGCTGGGGCAGCTGAACACTGAAGCTTTCTTT. Protein: CASSRSLGQLNTEAFF.

The rearrangement links TRBV19 to TRBJ2-7; possible D gene TRBD1, 6 bases. V dropped 10 bases and J dropped 1 base, with 14 bases sitting between them. CDR1 and CDR2 (germline): LNHDA, SQIVND (reference sequence). This CDR3 has 13 residues. CDR3 amino acids: CATSDSSSYEQYF. The CDR3 nucleotides are TGTGCCACCTCGGACAGTTCTTCCTACGAGCAGTACTTC. Drawing the rest from reference TRBV19 and TRBJ2-7, the complete variable domain is DGGITQSPKYLFRKEGQNVTLSCEQNLNHDAMYWYRQDPGQGLRLIYYSQIVNDFQKGDIAEGYSVSREKKESFPLTVTSAQKNPTAFYLCATSDSSSYEQYFGPGTRLTVT.

This clone was counted between two and nine times. The genes are TRBV9 and TRBJ1-6; 7 nucleotides agree with TRBD1. Germline V gene sequence: CDR1 SGDLS, CDR2 YYNGEE. With V trimmed by 3 bases and J by 7 bases, 19 bases remained unmatched. This CDR3 is built from 19 residues. CDR3 protein: CASSAQGEGTAILNSPLHF. The CDR3 DNA reads as TGTGCCAGCAGCGCCCAGGGGGAAGGGACAGCAATACTAAATTCACCCCTCCACTTT. Supplemented by reference TRBV9 and TRBJ1-6, the full variable domain reads DSGVTQTPKHLITATGQRVTLRCSPRSGDLSVYWYQQSLDQGLQFLIQYYNGEERAKGNILERFSAQQFPDLHSELNLSSLELGDSALYFCASSAQGEGTAILNSPLHFGNGTRLTVT.

The rearrangement links TRBV20-1 to TRBJ2-1; D gene unclear. Looked up from germline, CDR1 is DFQATT and CDR2 is SNEGSKA (reference sequence). CDR3 length equals 11 residues. Trimming removed 2 bases at V and 6 bases at J, with 5 bases between. The CDR3 DNA sequence: TGCAGTGCTAGACAGGTCAATGAGCAGTTCTTC. It specifies CSARQVNEQFF.

The rearrangement uses TRBV5-4 and TRBJ2-3; D call uncertain. This CDR3 contains 16 residues. Germline CDR1 reads SGHNT; CDR2 reads YYREEE (reference sequence). V lost 4 bases to trimming and J lost 6 bases, with 21 bases between them. CDR3 coding DNA: TGTGCCAGCAGCGATTTCGTCGCGGCATCATACGATACGCAGTATTTT. It encodes CASSDFVAASYDTQYF.

This clone has just a few counts. The chain uses TRBV6-2 or TRBV6-3 and TRBJ1-1; D call uncertain. Trimming left V 4 bases short and J 4 bases short, with 10 bases between. The germline CDR1 and CDR2 sequences are MNHEY and SVGEGT. CDR3 length: 13 amino acids. The CDR3 protein is CASSLVTGTEAFF. In DNA, the CDR3 is TGTGCCAGCAGTTTAGTCACCGGCACTGAAGCTTTCTTT.

The V call is TRBV5-6, the J call TRBJ2-7, with D possibly TRBD2 on 6 matching bases. CDR3 length: 14 residues. From germline, CDR1 is SGHDT and CDR2 YYEEEE. Trimming took 2 bases from V and 10 from J, leaving 19 bases between them. The CDR3 DNA follows: TGTGCCAGCAGCTTCTGGTTGGGAGGAAGGGATCAGTACTTC. It encodes CASSFWLGGRDQYF.

V is TRBV10-2 and J is TRBJ2-7, with D unresolved. From germline, CDR1 is WSHSY and CDR2 SAAADI. The CDR3 has 13 amino acids. The V end was cut by 2 bases, the J end by 0 bases, with 5 bases between. The CDR3 region has the DNA TGCGCCAGCAGTGAGCAGTTCTCCTACGAGCAGTACTTC. Encoded protein: CASSEQFSYEQYF.

This chain uses TRBV23-1 with TRBJ2-5; TRBD2 matches at 11 bases. TRBV23-1 is annotated as an ORF whose role is uncertain. There are 17 residues in the CDR3. V lost 2 bases, J lost 5 bases, and 10 bases stayed unmatched. The CDR3: CASSQPRSSGGSETQYF. In nucleotides, the CDR3 is TGCGCCAGCAGTCAACCCCGGTCTAGCGGGGGGTCGGAGACCCAGTACTTC.

V usage is TRBV6-2 or TRBV6-3 and J usage is TRBJ2-1; 13 nucleotides align to TRBD2. V lost 1 base to trimming and J lost 7 bases; unmatched junction nucleotides: 1. This CDR3 spans 15 amino acids. Germline CDR1 is MNHEY and CDR2 is SVGEGT. The CDR3 nucleotides are TGTGCCAGCAGTTACTTACTAGCGGGGGGGAATGAGCAGTTCTTC. Amino acid sequence: CASSYLLAGGNEQFF.